The 31 T cell receptor beta chains listed next were all sequenced from one sample in a study of T cells in women clearing cervical HPV infection. Libraries were prepared by immunoSEQ multiplex PCR; TCRdb keeps only in-frame clonotypes and omits some of them. The sample holds roughly 20,000 clones. Input material: blood buffy coat. These receptors came from a woman between 18 and 75 years old with a cervical HPV16 infection that either progressed to CIN3+ or cleared (not recorded which).

On this clone itself: The read is 3 residues too short to cover the CDR3 end, so that end is filled in from the germline J gene. The J gene is TRBJ2-2, the V gene TRBV5-1; maybe TRBD1 (5 bases). Germline values: CDR1 SGHRS, CDR2 YFSETQ. The CDR3 is 15 amino acids. V lost 1 base and J 3 bases, leaving 10 bases between the germline ends. Partial CDR3 DNA: TGCGCCAGCAGCTTGTTAGGGGTCGACACCGGGGAG. It yields the protein CASSLLGVDTGE. The CDR3 reads in full as CASSLLGVDTGELFF.

Note on this clone: From the germline J gene comes the end of the CDR3, since the read stops 3 residues before it. The chain couples TRBV2 to TRBJ1-6, with 10 bases that match TRBD1. The CDR3 sequence is 16 residues long. J gave up 6 bases and V 5 bases, and 7 bases lay outside the gene matches. Germline assignment: CDR1 SNHLY and CDR2 FYNNEI. The CDR3 sequence is CASSQDRGQSNSPLHF. The CDR3 DNA, read in part, is TGTGCCAGCAGTCAAGACAGGGGGCAAAGTAATTCACCC.

Concerning this clone itself: From the germline J gene comes the end of the CDR3, since the read stops 3 residues before it. V and J are TRBV13 and TRBJ1-1, with 9 bases that match TRBD1. Germline V gene lookup returns CDR1 PRHDT and CDR2 FYEKMQ (reference sequence). The CDR3 spans 15 residues. The junction had 3 bases not matched to a gene; V was cut back by 0 bases and J by 4 bases. The CDR3 DNA, read in part, is TGTGCCAGCAGCTTAGGGGGGACAGGGCGCACTGAA. Encoded protein: CASSLGGTGRTE. The whole CDR3 protein reads CASSLGGTGRTEAFF.

About this clone itself: The read finishes 3 residues shy of the CDR3 end, and the germline J gene is used to complete it. Within the sample, other DNA sequences also encode this same CDR3. The J gene is TRBJ2-1, the V gene TRBV7-2; TRBD1 agrees at 8 bases. The CDR3 extends over 15 amino acids. Trimming removed 3 bases from V and 8 bases from J; junction bases left unmatched: 9. From germline, CDR1 is SGHTA and CDR2 FQGNSA. The covered CDR3 bases are TGTGCCAGCAGCTTTCACGGGCAGGGGGCGTATGAG. Translation: CASSFHGQGAYE. Given in full, the CDR3 is CASSFHGQGAYEQFF. The whole variable domain, remainder taken from reference TRBV7-2 and TRBJ2-1, is GAGVSQSPSNKVTEKGKDVELRCDPISGHTALYWYRQSLGQGLEFLIYFQGNSAPDKSGLPSDRFSAERTGGSVSTLTIQRTQQEDSAVYLCASSFHGQGAYEQFFGPGTRLTVL.

Of note for this clone: The observed sequence ends 3 residues before the CDR3 terminus, with the missing tail filled in from the germline J gene. This chain connects TRBV30 to TRBJ2-2; D unresolved. The CDR3 contains 11 residues. V lost 1 base, J lost 7 bases, and 4 bases lay in between. CDR1 and CDR2 (germline): GTSNPN, SVGIG (reference sequence). This chain's CDR3 is CAWSDSGELFF. The CDR3 DNA, read in part, is TGTGCCTGGAGTGATAGCGGGGAG.

Considering frequency, this clone is medium-sized (0.01 to 0.1%). The CDR3 end falls 3 residues outside the read, so it is completed with the germline J gene. J is TRBJ1-2 and V is TRBV7-2; perhaps TRBD1 as D (5 bases). V lost 3 bases and J 2 bases, leaving 7 bases between the germline ends. Per germline, CDR1 SGHTA and CDR2 FQGNSA. The CDR3 runs 13 residues. Incomplete CDR3 DNA: TGTGCCAGCAGCTTCCGACAGAACTATGGC. This translates into CASSFRQNYG. The entire CDR3 protein reads CASSFRQNYGYTF.

For this clone: The CDR3 end is not reached by the read, which stops 3 residues before it; the germline J gene fills it in. The chain links TRBV7-9 to TRBJ1-2, with 7 bases aligning to TRBD1. V trimming: 5 bases; J trimming: 2 bases; junction bases outside the gene matches: 5. The CDR3 is made up of 14 amino acids. Germline CDR1 is SEHNR and CDR2 is FQNEAQ (reference sequence). The CDR3 loop is CASSQPTGNYGYTF. The covered CDR3 bases are TGTGCCAGCAGCCAACCGACAGGGAACTATGGC.

Its frequency marks this clone as medium-sized. The read terminates 3 residues ahead of where the CDR3 ends, so the germline J gene completes it. The rearrangement uses TRBV20-1 and TRBJ2-2; 8 bases are a match to TRBD1. Looked up from germline, CDR1 is DFQATT and CDR2 is SNEGSKA (reference sequence). The CDR3 is 16 amino acids. The V gene end was trimmed by 0 bases and the J gene end by 4 bases; junction bases not matched to a gene: 7. The sequenced CDR3 bases are TGCAGTGCTAGAGATTCAGGGGGCCGGAGCACCGGGGAG. Protein product: CSARDSGGRSTGE. The full CDR3 protein reads CSARDSGGRSTGELFF.

Note on this clone: The read terminates 3 residues ahead of where the CDR3 ends, so the germline J gene completes it. The V call is TRBV7-7, the J call TRBJ2-5, with 8 bases lining up with TRBD1. The germline V gene has CDR1 SSHAT and CDR2 FNYEAQ (reference sequence). The CDR3 has 14 residues. The junction had 3 bases not matched to a gene; V was cut back by 4 bases and J by 2 bases. CDR3: CASSSGTGQETQYF. The part of the CDR3 DNA that was read is TGTGCCAGCAGCTCGGGGACAGGTCAAGAGACC.

As regards this clone: The read is 3 residues too short to cover the CDR3 end, so that end is filled in from the germline J gene. V and J are TRBV18 and TRBJ1-1; D may be TRBD1 (6 bases). Germline V CDR1 and CDR2: KGHSH, LQKENI. There are 15 residues in the CDR3. Incomplete CDR3 DNA: TGTGCCAGCTCACCCACGTTGGGGGCTTACAATGAG. Its translation: CASSPTLGAYNE. The whole CDR3 is CASSPTLGAYNEAFF.

About this clone itself: The CDR3 extends 3 residues past the end of the read, so its final part is completed from the germline J gene. The J gene is TRBJ2-3, the V gene TRBV2; 12 nucleotides align to TRBD2. The CDR3 totals 16 residues. The V segment lost 7 bases and the J segment 1 base; nucleotides outside the gene matches: 6. Per germline, CDR1 SNHLY and CDR2 FYNNEI. The CDR3 is CASNLAGGLGTDTQYF. CDR3 DNA (partial): TGTGCCAGCAATCTAGCGGGGGGGCTAGGCACAGATACG.

Concerning this clone: The CDR3 end lies 3 residues beyond the end of the read and is filled in from the germline J gene. V gene TRBV7-2 combines with J gene TRBJ2-2, with 10 bases that match TRBD2. Trimming took 5 bases from V and 5 from J; bases not matched to a gene: 5. CDR3 length: 15 amino acids. The germline CDR1 and CDR2 sequences are SGHTA and FQGNSA. The CDR3 sequence is CASSPPSGGTGELFF. The CDR3 bases that were read are TGTGCCAGCAGCCCCCCTAGCGGGGGTACCGGGGAG.

In the case of this clone: The read falls 3 residues short of the CDR3 end, and the missing part is taken from the germline J gene. The chain combines TRBV6-2 or TRBV6-3 with TRBJ1-6; no reliable D call. Per germline, CDR1 MNHEY and CDR2 SVGEGT. The CDR3 loop spans 12 amino acids. CDR3 protein: CASSYAQSALHF. Partial CDR3 DNA: TGTGCCAGCAGTTACGCACAGTCGGCC.

Concerning this clone: The CDR3 end lies 3 residues beyond the end of the read and is filled in from the germline J gene. V gene TRBV7-6 combines with J gene TRBJ2-3, with a weak D call TRBD1 (5 bases). Per the germline V gene, CDR1 is SGHVS and CDR2 is FNYEAQ. This CDR3 contains 15 residues. The CDR3 reads CASSPDRNPNQPQYF. The CDR3 bases that were read are TGTGCCAGCAGCCCTGACAGAAATCCCAATCAGCCG.

A remark on this clone: The observed sequence ends 3 residues before the CDR3 terminus, with the missing tail filled in from the germline J gene. The chain carries TRBV28 and TRBJ2-5; D is ambiguous. Trimming cost V 4 bases and J 2 bases, with 5 bases left between them. The CDR3 is 12 amino acids. Germline V gene data show CDR1 as MDHEN and CDR2 as SYDVKM. The CDR3 protein is CASSSSQETQYF. The CDR3 bases that were read are TGTGCCAGCAGTTCCAGTCAAGAGACC.

With respect to this clone: The DNA ends 3 residues before the CDR3 does, and the rest of the CDR3 is filled in from the germline J gene. The J gene is TRBJ2-3, the V gene TRBV5-1, with a tentative D call TRBD1 (5 bases). V lost 4 bases and J lost 2, with 11 bases in between. Germline V gene sequence: CDR1 SGHRS, CDR2 YFSETQ. CDR3 length: 14 amino acids. CDR3 bases read: TGCGCCAGCAGCGCGGAACAGGTCACAGATACG. Translated, it gives CASSAEQVTDT. The CDR3 as a whole reads CASSAEQVTDTQYF.

Points on this clone: The read ends 3 residues before the CDR3 terminus; that terminus is restored from the germline J gene. The J gene is TRBJ1-5, the V gene TRBV5-6, with a weak D call TRBD1 (6 bases). The V end was cut by 4 bases, the J end by 5 bases, with 13 bases between. CDR1 is SGHDT and CDR2 is YYEEEE in the germline V gene. The CDR3 sequence is 14 residues long. The CDR3 sequence is CASSQGTSYQPQHF. The DNA read from the CDR3 is TGTGCCAGCAGCCAGGGGACCTCATATCAGCCC.

Of note for this clone: Read sequence stops 3 residues before the CDR3 end, and the germline J gene provides the missing end. This chain connects TRBV12-3 or TRBV12-4 to TRBJ2-2; D may be TRBD1 (7 bases). This CDR3 comprises 16 residues. With 2 bases removed from V and 1 base from J, the gap between germline ends came to 11 bases. CDR3 DNA, as far as it was read: TGTGCCAGCAGTTTAAGGAGGGGGCGGAACACCGGGGAG. It specifies CASSLRRGRNTGE. In full, the CDR3 reads CASSLRRGRNTGELFF.

As regards this clone: The CDR3 extends 3 residues past the end of the read, so its final part is completed from the germline J gene. The rearrangement uses TRBV7-9 and TRBJ2-5; the D gene is possibly TRBD1 (6 bases). The germline V gene encodes CDR1 SEHNR and CDR2 FQNEAQ (reference sequence). This CDR3 spans 15 amino acids. Trimming pared 5 bases from V and 5 bases from J, leaving 18 bases between. CDR3 loop: CASSSNAGVFETQYF. The sequenced part of the CDR3 DNA is TGTGCCAGCAGCAGCAATGCAGGGGTCTTTGAGACC.

Notes on this clone: Germline is not matched at one junction end, which may reflect a read error. The CDR3 end falls 3 residues outside the read, so it is completed with the germline J gene. Other DNA sequences in this sample translate to the same CDR3. The chain recombines TRBV6-2 or TRBV6-3 with TRBJ1-3; D remains ambiguous. In germline, CDR1 is MNHEY, CDR2 SVGEGT. The CDR3 is made up of 12 amino acids. This CDR3 is CASSQNRNTIYF. CDR3 bases read: TGTGCCAGCAGCCAAAATCGAAACACA.

About this clone: The CDR3 end is not reached by the read, which stops 3 residues before it; the germline J gene fills it in. In the same sample, other DNA sequences code for this CDR3. The rearrangement joins TRBV20-1 to TRBJ2-5; tentatively, D is TRBD2 (5 bases). The CDR3 runs 15 residues. The ends were cut back, 0 bases at V and 5 bases at J, with 16 bases in the middle. Germline CDR1 DFQATT, CDR2 SNEGSKA (reference sequence). CDR3 DNA, as far as it was read: TGCAGTGCTAGAGATTTGGACTCAAACGGGGAGACC. Translating it yields CSARDLDSNGET. The whole CDR3 sequence is CSARDLDSNGETQYF.

For this clone: The read is 3 residues too short to cover the CDR3 end, so that end is filled in from the germline J gene. The chain links TRBV7-9 to TRBJ2-1, with D possibly being TRBD2 (5 bases). The CDR3 extends over 13 amino acids. Germline V gene sequence: CDR1 SEHNR, CDR2 FQNEAQ (reference sequence). V was trimmed by 1 base and J by 9 bases, leaving 10 bases between them. The CDR3 bases that were read are TGTGCCAGCAGCTTAGTAGAGGGCAGTGAG. It specifies CASSLVEGSE. The complete CDR3 sequence is CASSLVEGSEQFF.

Incomplete CDR3 DNA: TGCAGTGCCGTAGACAGGGGCCATGGC. Protein sequence: CSAVDRGHG. The whole CDR3 sequence is CSAVDRGHGYTF. The chain links TRBV20-1 to TRBJ1-2; 8 nucleotides align to TRBD1. The DNA ends 3 residues before the CDR3 does, and the rest of the CDR3 is filled in from the germline J gene. V dropped 6 bases and J dropped 6; count of bases not matched to a gene: 6. CDR1 DFQATT and CDR2 SNEGSKA come from the germline V gene (reference sequence). The CDR3 is 12 residues long.

CDR3 sequence reads: CSARGLVGVHEQFF. CDR3 DNA (partial): TGCAGTGCTAGGGGGCTAGTCGGAGTCCATGAG. The chain is built from TRBV20-1 and TRBJ2-1, with D perhaps matching TRBD1 (5 bases). Read coverage stops 3 residues before the CDR3 terminus; the germline J gene supplies the remainder. V shed 3 bases and J shed 8 bases, with 17 bases lying between them. This CDR3 region has 14 residues. Per germline, CDR1 DFQATT and CDR2 SNEGSKA (reference sequence).

As to this clone: Coverage ceases 3 residues before the CDR3 finishes, and the germline J gene fills in the end. V usage is TRBV2 and J usage is TRBJ1-5; no clear D. Trimming stripped 3 bases from V and 5 bases from J, with 8 bases between. CDR1 and CDR2 (germline): SNHLY, FYNNEI. This CDR3 is built from 13 residues. The CDR3 sequence: CASSDAGYQPQHF. CDR3 DNA, as far as it was read: TGTGCCAGCAGTGACGCGGGATATCAGCCC.

For this clone: With the read ending 3 residues before the CDR3 end, the germline J gene is used to fill in that end. V usage is TRBV7-6 and J usage is TRBJ2-2; 9 nucleotides align to TRBD1. Germline CDR1 SGHVS, CDR2 FNYEAQ. The CDR3 sequence is 15 residues long. CDR3 bases read: TGTGCCAGCAGCTTAGAGGGACAGGGCGGTGAAAAG. It specifies CASSLEGQGGEK. The whole CDR3 sequence is CASSLEGQGGEKLFF.

As to this clone: Read coverage stops 3 residues before the CDR3 terminus; the germline J gene supplies the remainder. The same CDR3 can be traced to other DNA sequences in this sample. V usage is TRBV18 and J usage is TRBJ2-1; 8 nucleotides line up with TRBD2. Germline-derived CDR1 and CDR2 are KGHSH and LQKENI. The CDR3 covers 16 residues. V lost 6 bases and J lost 7; bases outside the gene matches: 14. Partial CDR3 DNA: TGTGCCAGCTCGCCCCCAACCGCGGGGGGTGCAAATGAG. It translates to CASSPPTAGGANE. The full CDR3 sequence reads CASSPPTAGGANEQFF.

This chain's CDR3 is CSLGGRLAGELFF. CDR3 DNA, as far as it was read: TGCAGTTTGGGGGGGAGACTGGCTGGGGAG. The chain carries TRBV20-1 and TRBJ2-2, with 7 bases identical to TRBD2. Read sequence stops 3 residues before the CDR3 end, and the germline J gene provides the missing end. Germline values: CDR1 DFQATT, CDR2 SNEGSKA (reference sequence). The CDR3 runs to 13 residues. V gave up 8 bases and J gave up 8 bases; unmatched junction bases: 11.

With respect to this clone: The missing CDR3 end, 3 residues past where the read stops, is filled in from the germline J gene. V and J are TRBV7-2 and TRBJ1-4; TRBD1 agrees at 8 bases. The germline gives CDR1 SGHTA, CDR2 FQGNSA. The ends lost 5 bases at V and 8 bases at J; junction bases unmatched: 10. The CDR3 is made up of 15 amino acids. The DNA read from the CDR3 is TGTGCCAGCAGCCTCACGGACAGGGTGGGGGAAAAA. This encodes CASSLTDRVGEK. The whole CDR3 protein is CASSLTDRVGEKLFF.

A note on this clone: The read halts 3 residues ahead of the CDR3 end, with the missing end drawn from the germline J gene. The chain has TRBV7-2 and TRBJ1-2; 7 bases are shared with TRBD1. The length of the CDR3 is 12 residues. CDR1 is SGHTA, CDR2 FQGNSA, per germline. Incomplete CDR3 DNA: TGTGCCAGCACCGACAGGGATTACGAC. Its protein product is CASTDRDYD. The complete CDR3 sequence is CASTDRDYDYTF.

As concerns this clone: The missing CDR3 end, 3 residues past where the read stops, is filled in from the germline J gene. The genes are TRBV30 and TRBJ1-2; 8 bases are shared with TRBD1. The V gene's germline CDR1 is GTSNPN and CDR2 SVGIG (reference sequence). The CDR3 has 14 amino acids. The CDR3 DNA, read in part, is TGTGCCTGGAGGACAGGGGTAGTCACAGATACC. Translated: CAWRTGVVTDT. The full CDR3 sequence reads CAWRTGVVTDTYTF. Variable domain in full (rest from reference TRBV30 and TRBJ1-2): SQTIHQWPATLVQPVGSPLSLECTVEGTSNPNLYWYRQAAGRGLQLLFYSVGIGQISSEVPQNLSASRPQDRQFILSSKKLLLSDSGFYLCAWRTGVVTDTYTFGSGTRLTVV.